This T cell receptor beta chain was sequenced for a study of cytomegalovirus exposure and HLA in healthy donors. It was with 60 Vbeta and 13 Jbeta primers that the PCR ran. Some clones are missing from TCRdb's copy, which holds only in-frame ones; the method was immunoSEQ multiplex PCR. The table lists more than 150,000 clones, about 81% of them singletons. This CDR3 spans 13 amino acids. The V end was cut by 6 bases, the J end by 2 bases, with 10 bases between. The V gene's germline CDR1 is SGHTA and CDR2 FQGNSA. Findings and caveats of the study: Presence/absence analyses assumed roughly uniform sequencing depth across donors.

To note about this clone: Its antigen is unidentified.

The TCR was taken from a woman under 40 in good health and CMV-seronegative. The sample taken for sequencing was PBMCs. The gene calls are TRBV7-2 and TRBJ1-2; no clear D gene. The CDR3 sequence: CASSPDTNYGYTF. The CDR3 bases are TGTGCCAGCAGTCCCGACACCAACTATGGCTACACCTTC.